Presented here are 23 T cell receptor beta chains from one specimen sequenced in a study of tumor-infiltrating lymphocytes in primary liver carcinoma. The researchers produced TCR beta cDNA from roughly 550 ng total RNA with a constant-region primer. Employing slightly modified ARM-PCR, three nested multiplex PCR rounds were run, and these gave rise to the TCR beta libraries. Rounds one and two of PCR, each of around 9 cycles, were primed with TRBV1-TRBV30 forward primers and a C-beta reverse primer. TCRdb re-analysed the multiplex PCR reads in MiXCR, keeping a single row per CDR3 protein. The sample includes hundreds of thousands of distinct CDR3 sequences, around three fifths seen only once; the top ten take about 15%. Alongside blood RNA obtained from unsorted whole blood, germline DNA was also extracted. The material sequenced was peripheral blood. All receptors derive from a woman in her twenties or thirties with primary liver carcinoma and hepatitis B virus infection.

This clonotype was detected many times. The rearrangement links TRBV4-1 to TRBJ2-1; 12 bases agree with TRBD2. This CDR3 is 17 amino acids long. The ends lost 4 bases at V and 7 bases at J; junction bases unmatched: 11. The germline V gene has CDR1 MGHRA and CDR2 YSYEKL. The CDR3 region has the DNA TGCGCCAGCAGCCGACCTCCGGGACTAGCGGGTCCTAATGAGCAGTTCTTC. It specifies CASSRPPGLAGPNEQFF.

This sequence joins TRBV20-1 and TRBJ2-1; the match to TRBD2 covers 11 bases. J lost 4 bases, V lost 3 bases, and 5 bases had no gene match. Germline lookup yields CDR1 DFQATT and CDR2 SNEGSKA (reference sequence). This CDR3 spans 15 amino acids. The CDR3 loop is CSAREGLAAYNEQFF. CDR3 bases: TGCAGTGCTAGGGAGGGACTAGCGGCTTACAATGAGCAGTTCTTC.

This chain connects TRBV4-1 to TRBJ2-1; D gene ambiguous. Trimming stripped 7 bases from V and 4 bases from J, with 14 bases between. CDR3 length equals 14 residues. The V gene's germline CDR1 is MGHRA and CDR2 YSYEKL. This chain's CDR3 is CASKRVLIYNEQFF. The CDR3 region has the DNA TGCGCCAGCAAACGGGTCCTTATATACAATGAGCAGTTCTTC.

Concerning this clonotype: A junction boundary mismatches the germline segment, possibly from a read error. The chain links TRBV4-1 to TRBJ1-5, with D unresolved. The V gene's germline CDR1 is MGHRA and CDR2 YSYEKL. This CDR3 comprises 17 residues. DNA for the CDR3: TGCGCCAGCAGCCAAGAGGCGGTACGCAAGACTAATCAGCCCCGGCATTTT. This encodes CASSQEAVRKTNQPRHF.

In its sample, this clonotype was seen many times. This chain links TRBV12-3 or TRBV12-4 with TRBJ2-3; unclear D gene. The CDR3 is 13 residues long. V gave up 4 bases and J gave up 3 bases, with 8 bases separating them. The CDR3 region is CASSSPATDTQYF. CDR3 coding DNA: TGTGCCAGCAGTTCACCCGCGACAGATACGCAGTATTTT.

This clonotype was detected once. One end of the junction is discordant with germline, which a read error may explain. V gene TRBV6-2 or TRBV6-3 combines with J gene TRBJ2-1, with TRBD2 as a possible D gene (5 bases). Germline values: CDR1 MNHEY, CDR2 SVGEGT. The CDR3 has 15 residues. The CDR3 coding sequence is TGTGGCAGCAGTTACGTGAGCGGCTCCGTGGATGAGCAGTTCTTC. Protein product: CGSSYVSGSVDEQFF.

This clonotype has a handful of counts. V gene TRBV30 combines with J gene TRBJ2-7, with unresolved D. Trimming removed 5 bases at V and 4 bases at J, with 6 bases between. From germline, CDR1 is GTSNPN and CDR2 SVGIG (reference sequence). The CDR3 is 10 residues long. The CDR3: CAWGKYEQYF. The DNA of the CDR3 is TGTGCCTGGGGAAAGTACGAGCAGTACTTC.

Of note for this clonotype: The CDR3 ends on some other residue instead of the conserved phenylalanine or tryptophan, so this is likely a read error. The J gene is TRBJ2-7, the V gene TRBV6-2 or TRBV6-3; TRBD1 matches 9 bases. J was trimmed by 5 bases and V by 6 bases; bases with no gene match: 11. This CDR3 is 15 amino acids long. Looked up from germline, CDR1 is MNHEY and CDR2 is SVGEGT. The CDR3: CASSPHGTGTHEQYI. The CDR3 nucleotides are TGTGCCAGCAGCCCTCACGGGACAGGGACCCACGAGCAGTACATC.

Comment on this clonotype: The junction departs from germline at one end; a sequencing error may be responsible. This chain joins TRBV11-3 and TRBJ2-1; no reliable D call. Germline-derived CDR1 and CDR2 are SGHNT and YENEEA. This CDR3 has 14 amino acids. This CDR3 reads CASSLGSGLNEQLF. The CDR3 bases are TGTGCCAGCAGCTTAGGGTCCGGGTTAAACGAGCAGTTATTC. The full variable domain, rest sourced from reference TRBV11-3 and TRBJ2-1, is EAGVVQSPRYKIIEKKQPVAFWCNPISGHNTLYWYLQNLGQGPELLIRYENEEAVDDSQLPKDRFSAERLKGVDSTLKIQPAELGDSAVYLCASSLGSGLNEQLFGPGTRLTVL.

CDR3 protein: CASIQWRYNEQFF. Here the CDR3 DNA reads TGTGCCAGCATCCAGTGGCGGTACAATGAGCAGTTCTTC. The chain links TRBV6-2 or TRBV6-3 to TRBJ2-1; D uncertain. V was clipped by 7 bases and J by 4 bases, with 11 bases between them. This CDR3 contains 13 residues. Germline lookup yields CDR1 MNHEY and CDR2 SVGEGT.

The rearrangement links TRBV4-1 to TRBJ2-7, with D uncertain. The CDR3 consists of 14 residues. CDR1 and CDR2 from the germline V gene are MGHRA and YSYEKL. V lost 9 bases to trimming and J lost 3 bases, with 18 bases between them. Here the CDR3 reads CARFRGGMDYEQYF. The CDR3 coding sequence is TGCGCCAGGTTTCGAGGCGGCATGGACTACGAGCAGTACTTC.

This chain connects TRBV6-5 to TRBJ2-7; D remains unclear. There are 13 residues in the CDR3. The V and J ends lost 8 bases and 4 bases respectively, with 15 bases between them. CDR1 and CDR2 from the germline V gene are MNHEY and SVGAGI. CDR3 region: CASVLAQGYEQYF. In DNA, the CDR3 is TGTGCCAGCGTATTGGCTCAAGGGTACGAGCAGTACTTC.

This chain connects TRBV19 to TRBJ1-4, with D tentatively TRBD1 (5 bases). The CDR3 runs to 15 residues. Germline CDR1 LNHDA, CDR2 SQIVND (reference sequence). Trimming took 5 bases from V and 8 from J, leaving 18 bases between them. The chain's CDR3 is CASSRQGFRAEKLFF. In nucleotides, the CDR3 is TGTGCCAGTAGTCGTCAGGGCTTTCGGGCCGAAAAACTGTTTTTT.

In its sample, this clonotype was seen many times. The chain is built from TRBV29-1 and TRBJ2-5; 10 bases align to TRBD2. With V trimmed by 1 base and J by 4 bases, 9 bases remained unmatched. Germline V gives CDR1 SQVTM, CDR2 ANQGSEA. The CDR3 has 16 residues. This CDR3 is CSVEGGSGRKRETQYF. CDR3 bases: TGCAGCGTTGAAGGTGGTAGCGGGAGGAAGAGAGAGACCCAGTACTTC.

Points on this clonotype: This may be a read error: a much more frequent sequence differs by one nucleotide. The rearrangement joins TRBV12-3 or TRBV12-4 to TRBJ2-1; no reliable D call. Trimming shortened V by 6 bases and J by 9 bases, and 12 bases separated the two germline ends. The CDR3 has 12 residues. The CDR3 is CASSPSWGEQFF. The CDR3 nucleotides read TGTGCCAGCAGCCCAAGCTGGGGTGAGCAGTTCTTC.

V usage is TRBV5-5 and J usage is TRBJ1-1; TRBD1 aligns across 7 bases. This CDR3 contains 15 residues. Trimming removed 0 bases from V and 7 bases from J; junction bases left unmatched: 9. The germline V gene has CDR1 SGHKS and CDR2 YYEKEE (reference sequence). CDR3 DNA: TGTGCCAGCAGCTTGGTGTCACAGGGGACAAGTGAAGCTTTCTTT. Residues: CASSLVSQGTSEAFF.

The chain links TRBV19 to TRBJ2-2; 13 bases agree with TRBD2. V lost 3 bases to trimming and J lost 9 bases; unmatched junction nucleotides: 7. The CDR3 spans 16 residues. CDR1 and CDR2 (germline): LNHDA, SQIVND (reference sequence). The DNA of the CDR3 is TGTGCCAGTAGTATGGAGGGGACTAGCGGGACCTGGGAGCTGTTTTTT. Its translation is CASSMEGTSGTWELFF.

About this clonotype: A much larger clone differs by one base, so this may be a read error. V is TRBV6-1 and J is TRBJ2-1; unclear D gene. CDR3 length: 14 amino acids. CDR1 MNHNS and CDR2 SASEGT come from the germline V gene. The CDR3 reads CASSEGRYYYEQFF. The CDR3 region has the DNA TGTGCCAGCAGTGAAGGTCGCTACTACTATGAGCAGTTCTTC.

A word on this clonotype: The junction shows a germline mismatch at one end, possibly a read error. The chain carries TRBV4-3 and TRBJ2-6, with D perhaps matching TRBD1 (5 bases). The CDR3 sequence is 15 residues long. CDR1 is LGHNA, CDR2 YSLEER, per germline. CDR3 sequence (DNA): TGCGCCAGCAGCCAAGATAAAGCTGGGGCCAACGTCCTGGCTTTC. The encoded protein is CASSQDKAGANVLAF.

This clonotype was seen ten or more times. V and J are TRBV12-3 or TRBV12-4 and TRBJ2-7, with a weak D call TRBD2 (6 bases). This CDR3 has 17 residues. Trimming removed 3 bases at V and 2 bases at J, with 20 bases between. The CDR3 region has the DNA TGTGCCAGCAGTTTCAGGGCGGAGGGAGGAAGGGCCTACGAGCAGTACTTC. Its protein product is CASSFRAEGGRAYEQYF.

The chain employs TRBV20-1 and TRBJ2-1; 10 positions match TRBD2. Per germline, CDR1 DFQATT and CDR2 SNEGSKA (reference sequence). The CDR3 runs to 15 residues. After removal of 5 bases from V and 6 bases from J, the junction contained 10 bases not matched to a gene. The CDR3 DNA follows: TGCAGTGCTCTACAAGCGGGAGGGTCCCTCAATGAGCAGTTCTTC. This translates into CSALQAGGSLNEQFF.

The chain links TRBV6-5 to TRBJ1-5; D is ambiguous. This CDR3 is 17 amino acids long. Between the trimmed V and J ends, which lost 3 bases and 3 bases, there was a span of 18 bases. Germline V gene lookup returns CDR1 MNHEY and CDR2 SVGAGI. CDR3 region: CASSYGFPSLINQPQHF. CDR3 nucleotides: TGTGCCAGCAGTTATGGTTTCCCGAGCCTTATCAATCAGCCCCAGCATTTT.

This clonotype was observed a single time. The junction differs from germline at one of its ends, possibly a read error. The chain carries TRBV6-1 and TRBJ2-7; 8 nucleotides line up with TRBD2. The germline gives CDR1 MNHNS, CDR2 SASEGT. This CDR3 spans 15 amino acids. DNA of the CDR3: TGTGCCAGCAGTGCACTGGGACTAGTGGCCTACAAGCAGTACTTC. Its translation is CASSALGLVAYKQYF.